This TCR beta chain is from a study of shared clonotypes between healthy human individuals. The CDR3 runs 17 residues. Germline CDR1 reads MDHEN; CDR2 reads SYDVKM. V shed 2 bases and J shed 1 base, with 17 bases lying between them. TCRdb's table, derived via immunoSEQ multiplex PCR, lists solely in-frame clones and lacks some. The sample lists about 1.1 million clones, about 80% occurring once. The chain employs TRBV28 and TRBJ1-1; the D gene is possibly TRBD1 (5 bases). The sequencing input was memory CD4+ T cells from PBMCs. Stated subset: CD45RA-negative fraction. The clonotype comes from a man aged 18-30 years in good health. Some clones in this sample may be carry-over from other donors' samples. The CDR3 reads CASSLLGGQVWNTEAFF. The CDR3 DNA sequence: TGTGCCAGCAGTTTACTCGGGGGTCAGGTGTGGAACACTGAAGCTTTCTTT. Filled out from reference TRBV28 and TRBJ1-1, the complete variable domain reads DVKVTQSSRYLVKRTGEKVFLECVQDMDHENMFWYRQDPGLGLRLIYFSYDVKMKEKGDIPEGYSVSREKKERFSLILESASTNQTSMYLCASSLLGGQVWNTEAFFGQGTRLTVV.